This T cell receptor beta chain derives from a study of cytomegalovirus exposure and HLA in healthy donors. This CDR3 has 14 amino acids. CDR1 is SGHAT and CDR2 is FQNNGV in the germline V gene. V was cut by 0 bases and J by 2 bases, with 6 bases left in between. PCR amplification relied on 60 Vbeta primers (plus 13 Jbeta primers). Repertoires were generated with immunoSEQ multiplex PCR, while TCRdb's copy carries only in-frame clones and drops some. The data show roughly 67,000 clones, approximately 71% seen once. On this clone: What it binds is unknown.

Study-level points and caveats: It was likely that a cluster of highly shared sequence variants was a sequencing artifact. Later on, an analysis tied about 17,000 TCR beta sequences to HLA alleles at 0.05 false discovery rate. Presence/absence analyses took donor sequencing depth as roughly uniform.

The material sequenced was PBMCs. The chain links TRBV11-2 to TRBJ2-3; D remains unclear. This clonotype originated in a man aged 60 to 69 in good health and CMV-seropositive. CDR3 protein: CASSLDLTTDTQYF. As DNA, the CDR3 is TGTGCCAGCAGCTTAGATCTAACCACAGATACGCAGTATTTT.